These T cell receptor beta chains were read from a single sample in a study of Ad26.COV2.S vaccination and SARS-CoV-2 variants. TCRdb's copy holds only in-frame clones and misses some; the assay was immunoSEQ multiplex PCR. The sample records about 470,000 clones, around 90% being singletons. Sequences were derived from peripheral blood, sampled in a trial of Ad26.COV2.S vaccine versus placebo. Source of these receptors: a person aged 18 to 65 who received the Ad26.COV2.S COVID-19 vaccine or a placebo. Both conserved end residues are part of each CDR3. Each record gives: J gene, D gene, clone size, V gene, CDR3 DNA, CDR3 protein. D genes are given only for firm matches. Clone size is stated in some rows and not others, as once, few, many or a class when expanded.

TRBJ2-7,NA,NA,TRBV19,TGTGCCAGTAGTATAGGCGGTACCTACGAGCAGTACTTC,CASSIGGTYEQYF
TRBJ1-4,TRBD1,NA,TRBV5-1,TGCGCCAGCAGCACACAGGGGTCTTGGGGTGAAAAACTGTTTTTT,CASSTQGSWGEKLFF
TRBJ1-1,NA,NA,TRBV10-3,TGTGCCATCAGTGGACCGACAGTCACTGAAGCTTTCTTT,CAISGPTVTEAFF
TRBJ2-7,NA,NA,TRBV4-1,TGCGCCAGCAGCCATTCATACCCGGGCGAGCAGTACTTC,CASSHSYPGEQYF
TRBJ2-7,TRBD2,NA,TRBV7-3,TGTGCCAGCAGCCCCAGACCCGGGGGGGGAGAGCAGTACTTC,CASSPRPGGGEQYF
TRBJ2-3,TRBD2,NA,TRBV27,TGTGCCAGCACCTCTGAGGCGGGAGGGCTTGCAGATACGCAGTATTTT,CASTSEAGGLADTQYF
TRBJ1-6,NA,NA,TRBV6-1,TGTGCCAGCAGTGAAGACTGGAATTCACCCCTCCACTTT,CASSEDWNSPLHF
TRBJ2-7,NA,NA,TRBV11-2,TGTGCCAGCAGCTTAAGGGTCCCCTACGAGCAGTACTTC,CASSLRVPYEQYF
TRBJ2-7,TRBD2,NA,TRBV15,TGTGCCACCAGCAGAGACGCGGGAGGGGCGCGGGAGCAGTACTTC,CATSRDAGGAREQYF
TRBJ1-1,NA,NA,TRBV28,TGTGCCAGCAGTTTATCGGTAGGGGCGGGGAACACTGAAGCTTTCTTT,CASSLSVGAGNTEAFF
TRBJ1-6,NA,few,TRBV7-3,TGTGCCAGCAGCTTAATGGGAGACTCCTATAATTCACCCCTCCACTTT,CASSLMGDSYNSPLHF
TRBJ1-2,NA,NA,TRBV6-2/TRBV6-3,TGTGCCAGCAGTTACCCAAGGGACCCCTCTAACTATGGCTACACCTTC,CASSYPRDPSNYGYTF
TRBJ1-1,NA,NA,TRBV24-1,TGTGCCACCAGTGTGGGGCCCTCCACAGGTTTGATGAACACTGAAGCTTTCTTT,CATSVGPSTGLMNTEAFF
TRBJ2-3,TRBD2,NA,TRBV27,TGTGCCAGCAGTTCTGCGGGAGGGCTCGGGACGCAGTATTTT,CASSSAGGLGTQYF
TRBJ2-7,NA,NA,TRBV7-6,TGTGCCAGCAGCTTAAGTCTGGGTTTGGGCTACGAGCAGTACTTC,CASSLSLGLGYEQYF
TRBJ1-4,NA,NA,TRBV28,TGTGCCAGCACCCCGGTATCCGGGGCAACTAATGAAAAACTGTTTTTT,CASTPVSGATNEKLFF
TRBJ2-3,NA,once,TRBV20-1,TGCAGTGCTAGTGGGTCGCTTGTCCCTAGCACAGATACGCAGTATTTT,CSASGSLVPSTDTQYF
TRBJ2-7,TRBD1,NA,TRBV28,TGTGCCAGCAGTTCGACAGGGGGCGCCGAGCAGTACTTC,CASSSTGGAEQYF
TRBJ2-7,TRBD1,NA,TRBV5-5,TGTGCCAGCAGCTTCCGACAGGGCCCTTTCTACGAGCAGTACTTC,CASSFRQGPFYEQYF
TRBJ1-4,TRBD1,NA,TRBV15,TGTGCCACCAGCAGGGTGACAGGGGCAACTAATGAAAAACTGTTTTTT,CATSRVTGATNEKLFF
TRBJ2-5,NA,once,TRBV9,TGTGCCAGCAGCGTAGATGACAGGACCCAAGAGACCCAGTACTTC,CASSVDDRTQETQYF
TRBJ1-3,NA,NA,TRBV6-5,TGTGCCAGCAATTTGGGCTCTGGAAACACCATATATTTT,CASNLGSGNTIYF